The next 20 T cell receptor beta chains were all read from a single sample in a study of T cells in Graves' hyperthyroidism and ophthalmopathy. TCR beta CDR3 sequences were amplified from RNA transcripts. When the TCR CDR3 underwent first-round RT-PCR, the HTBI primer set was used. MiXCR was run by TCRdb on the multiplex PCR reads, yielding one entry per CDR3 protein. The repertoire holds hundreds of thousands of distinct CDR3 sequences, with about 15% as singletons. Sequenced sample: blood. All receptors come from a woman aged 25 to 39 with Graves' hyperthyroidism.

This clonotype was detected ten times or more. The chain joins TRBV2 to TRBJ2-7, with TRBD2 matching over 7 bases. Germline lookup yields CDR1 SNHLY and CDR2 FYNNEI. This CDR3 region has 14 residues. V was pared by 4 bases and J by 0 bases, with 3 bases of the junction left unmatched. The CDR3 region is CASSVGGISYEQYF. The CDR3 DNA reads as TGTGCCAGCAGTGTGGGAGGGATCTCCTACGAGCAGTACTTC.

This clonotype was detected only a few times. V is TRBV6-1 and J is TRBJ1-5; no firm D call. With 4 bases removed from V and 3 bases from J, the gap between germline ends came to 13 bases. CDR3 length equals 15 residues. Looked up from germline, CDR1 is MNHNS and CDR2 is SASEGT. CDR3 sequence reads: CASSAATVANQPQHF. CDR3 sequence (DNA): TGTGCCAGCAGTGCAGCGACGGTTGCCAATCAGCCCCAGCATTTT.

This clonotype turned up a few times. The chain is built from TRBV12-3 or TRBV12-4 and TRBJ1-1, with 11 bases identical to TRBD1. V shed 6 bases, J shed 2 bases, and the junction held 2 bases outside the gene matches. The CDR3 has 14 amino acids. The DNA for the CDR3 is TGTGCCAGCAGAGGGACAGGGGGAAACACTGAAGCTTTCTTT. It specifies CASRGTGGNTEAFF.

The gene calls are TRBV29-1 and TRBJ2-7; D is possibly TRBD1 or TRBD2 (5 bases each). In germline, CDR1 is SQVTM, CDR2 ANQGSEA. V dropped 3 bases and J dropped 2 bases, with 14 bases sitting between them. This CDR3 region has 14 residues. The CDR3 spells CSVDSGTGTYEQYF. CDR3 nucleotide sequence: TGCAGCGTTGATTCCGGGACGGGGACCTACGAGCAGTACTTC.

This clonotype was detected only a few times. This chain links TRBV28 with TRBJ2-5; no firm D call. Deletions cut 9 bases from V and 4 bases from J, with 18 bases between. The germline gives CDR1 MDHEN, CDR2 SYDVKM. This CDR3 is built from 14 residues. This CDR3 reads CASIPRLHSETQYF. Written as DNA, the CDR3 is TGTGCCAGTATCCCGAGACTTCACTCAGAGACCCAGTACTTC.

This clonotype was detected many times. The chain links TRBV24-1 to TRBJ2-3; D gene unclear. CDR1 and CDR2 (germline): KGHDR, SFDVKD. V was pared by 0 bases and J by 1 base, with 10 bases between. CDR3 length equals 16 residues. The CDR3 coding sequence is TGTGCCACCAGTGATTTGTCCTTCGCCGGCACAGATACGCAGTATTTT. It encodes CATSDLSFAGTDTQYF.

V gene TRBV11-3 combines with J gene TRBJ1-3; D is unclear. The CDR3 is 15 residues long. The V and J ends lost 5 bases and 0 bases respectively, with 11 bases between them. CDR1 is SGHNT and CDR2 is YENEEA in the germline V gene. The CDR3 DNA reads as TGTGCCAGCAGCCGGACGGCCGACTCTGGAAACACCATATATTTT. This codes for CASSRTADSGNTIYF.

This chain links TRBV29-1 with TRBJ1-2, with 11 bases lining up with TRBD1. This CDR3 region has 15 residues. Germline CDR1 SQVTM, CDR2 ANQGSEA. Germline trimming cut 6 bases from V and 4 bases from J; bases unmatched to any gene: 10. In nucleotides, the CDR3 is TGCAGCGTCGCATCGGACAGGGGGCGCTTCTATGGCTACACCTTC. Translation gives CSVASDRGRFYGYTF.

This clonotype was detected a few times. V usage is TRBV11-3 and J usage is TRBJ2-7; 7 bases align to TRBD2. Germline CDR1 reads SGHNT; CDR2 reads YENEEA. V lost 5 bases to trimming and J lost 2 bases; unmatched junction nucleotides: 6. There are 14 residues in the CDR3. The CDR3 DNA is TGTGCCAGCAGCCCAACAGCGGGAACCTACGAGCAGTACTTC. Translated, it gives CASSPTAGTYEQYF.

There are many counts of this clonotype. The chain is built from TRBV28 and TRBJ2-7, with TRBD1 as a possible D gene (6 bases). V was pared by 5 bases and J by 2 bases, with 13 bases between. Germline V CDR1 and CDR2: MDHEN, SYDVKM. The CDR3 covers 14 residues. The CDR3 DNA is TGTGCCAGCAGTCGACAGGCCGTCGCCTACGAGCAGTACTTC. Encoded protein: CASSRQAVAYEQYF. Complete variable domain (other parts from reference TRBV28 and TRBJ2-7): DVKVTQSSRYLVKRTGEKVFLECVQDMDHENMFWYRQDPGLGLRLIYFSYDVKMKEKGDIPEGYSVSREKKERFSLILESASTNQTSMYLCASSRQAVAYEQYFGPGTRLTVT.

This clonotype has a count of ten or more. This CDR3 is CASSLAAGDNGELFF. The CDR3 nucleotides are TGTGCCAGCAGCTTAGCCGCAGGGGACAACGGGGAGCTGTTTTTT. The chain recombines TRBV7-6 with TRBJ2-2; D is perhaps TRBD1 (6 bases). The V end was cut by 0 bases, the J end by 7 bases, with 12 bases between. The CDR3 runs 15 residues. Per germline, CDR1 SGHVS and CDR2 FNYEAQ.

This clonotype was counted between two and nine times. The genes are TRBV19 and TRBJ2-1; D is undetermined. The V gene's germline CDR1 is LNHDA and CDR2 SQIVND (reference sequence). V lost 5 bases to trimming and J lost 6 bases, with 5 bases between them. This CDR3 comprises 11 residues. The CDR3 DNA is TGTGCCAGTAGTTCGTCCAATGAGCAGTTCTTC. Translation gives CASSSSNEQFF.

V is TRBV11-3 and J is TRBJ1-5; unclear D gene. Trimming removed 6 bases at V and 0 bases at J, with 24 bases between. Germline CDR1 is SGHNT and CDR2 is YENEEA. The CDR3 covers 19 residues. CDR3 DNA: TGTGCCAGCAGGGATAGAAAATCGGGAAGCGTGTATAGCAATCAGCCCCAGCATTTT. This gives the protein CASRDRKSGSVYSNQPQHF.

In this sample, this clonotype turned up many times. V gene TRBV11-2 combines with J gene TRBJ2-3, with D uncertain. V lost 4 bases to trimming and J lost 3 bases, with 5 bases between them. CDR1 and CDR2 (germline): SGHAT, FQNNGV. The CDR3 sequence is 12 residues long. As DNA, the CDR3 is TGTGCCAGCAGCTGGGGAACAGATACGCAGTATTTT. Protein sequence: CASSWGTDTQYF.

At least ten counts were recorded for this clonotype. V usage is TRBV3-1 and J usage is TRBJ2-7; D is possibly TRBD2 (6 bases). Trimming stripped 4 bases from V and 0 bases from J, with 19 bases between. Germline V lookup: CDR1 LGHDT, CDR2 YNNKEL (reference sequence). This CDR3 comprises 17 residues. CDR3 amino acids: CASSPRTLSGFSYEQYF. CDR3 in DNA: TGTGCCAGCAGCCCCAGGACTTTGAGCGGGTTCTCCTACGAGCAGTACTTC.

Ten or more counts support this clonotype. This rearrangement joins TRBV29-1 to TRBJ2-5; D is ambiguous. The CDR3 covers 13 residues. V was clipped by 3 bases and J by 4 bases, with 12 bases between them. CDR1 and CDR2 (germline): SQVTM, ANQGSEA. CDR3 sequence reads: CSVDSRVGETQYF. The DNA of the CDR3 is TGCAGCGTTGACTCCCGGGTGGGAGAGACCCAGTACTTC. The whole variable domain, filled in from reference TRBV29-1 and TRBJ2-5, reads SAVISQKPSRDICQRGTSLTIQCQVDSQVTMMFWYRQQPGQSLTLIATANQGSEATYESGFVIDKFPISRPNLTFSTLTVSNMSPEDSSIYLCSVDSRVGETQYFGPGTRLLVL.

In the case of this clonotype: A much larger clonotype is one base distant, so this may be a read error. The chain is built from TRBV7-8 and TRBJ2-3, with TRBD2 matching 9 bases. This CDR3 region has 13 residues. The germline V gene encodes CDR1 SGHVS and CDR2 FQNEAQ. The CDR3 coding sequence is TGTGTCAGCCGACTAGCGGTGGCAGATACGCAGTATTTT. It is translated as CVSRLAVADTQYF.

This chain joins TRBV4-1 and TRBJ2-7; 11 nucleotides line up with TRBD2. V was pared by 4 bases and J by 1 base, with 6 bases of the junction left unmatched. The germline CDR1 and CDR2 sequences are MGHRA and YSYEKL. The CDR3 runs to 16 residues. For the CDR3, the DNA is TGCGCCAGCAGCCCCGGTGCTAGCGGGAGGTCCTACGAGCAGTACTTC. Translation gives CASSPGASGRSYEQYF.

This clonotype was picked up a small number of times. The chain recombines TRBV20-1 with TRBJ2-1; unclear D gene. V was trimmed by 7 bases and J by 6 bases, leaving 7 bases between them. The germline gives CDR1 DFQATT, CDR2 SNEGSKA (reference sequence). This CDR3 comprises 10 residues. The CDR3 DNA reads as TGCAGTGTAGTTATCAATGAGCAGTTCTTC. Its protein is CSVVINEQFF.

This clonotype was counted only a few times. The chain carries TRBV9 and TRBJ2-5; D is tentatively TRBD1 or TRBD2 (5 bases each). CDR1 and CDR2 from the germline V gene are SGDLS and YYNGEE. This CDR3 is built from 15 residues. Trimming stripped 0 bases from V and 2 bases from J, with 11 bases between. DNA for the CDR3: TGTGCCAGCAGCGTAGGGGGGACGCCGCAAGAGACCCAGTACTTC. Its translation is CASSVGGTPQETQYF.